Below, one T cell receptor (beta chain) is given with its context. Its antigen remains unknown. The entry originates in a study of cytomegalovirus exposure and HLA in healthy donors. The primer mix had 60 Vbeta and 13 Jbeta primers. In the study's own analysis: Later reanalysis found approximately 80 million unique TCR beta chains, some 10 million of them shared. TCRdb's copy holds only in-frame clones and misses some; the assay was immunoSEQ multiplex PCR. The V and J calls and clone size are taken from that table; D and trimming were inferred from the DNA. The repertoire holds over 150,000 clones, with roughly 78% as singletons. Study outcomes and limitations: As a later analysis revealed, most CMV-associated TCR beta chains appeared HLA-restricted. The listing of roughly 160 TCR beta chains classed them as cytomegalovirus-associated. A later analysis reportedly found fewer N-insertions in an Asian-associated ancestry cluster than the roughly 670-donor mean.

V lost 6 bases to trimming and J lost 7 bases; unmatched junction nucleotides: 5. Germline CDR1 is MNHEY and CDR2 is SVGAGI. CDR3 length: 15 residues. The sample comprised PBMCs. The sequence came from a woman aged 50 to 65 in good health and CMV-seropositive. The rearrangement uses TRBV6-5 and TRBJ2-1; TRBD2 matches at 14 bases. Here the CDR3 DNA reads TGTGCCAGCAGAGGACTAGCGGGGGGAAAAAATGAGCAGTTCTTC. This sequence encodes CASRGLAGGKNEQFF.